A selection of T cell receptor beta chains follows, all from one sample in a study of shared clonotypes between healthy human individuals. Clones were sequenced by immunoSEQ multiplex PCR, and TCRdb holds only the in-frame ones, with some missing. The table shows approximately 2.5 million clones, with around 90% occurring only once. Material for sequencing was naive CD4+ T cells sorted from blood. Receptor source: a man between 18 and 35 years old in good health. The conserved cysteine and the conserved F or W are not part of the CDR3 here. Each record gives: D gene, V gene, J gene, CDR3 length, CDR3 protein. The D gene is left open where the match is weak.

-	TRBV19	TRBJ1-1	12	ASSIGEVGTEAF
-	TRBV6-6	TRBJ2-4	14	ASSYSDRGRKNIQY
-	TRBV30	TRBJ1-2	13	AWNRGKVSGYGYT
TRBD2	TRBV7-2	TRBJ2-1	16	ASSLAGLAGGHYNEQF
TRBD2	TRBV27	TRBJ2-1	10	ASRGTSGMWF
-	TRBV5-1	TRBJ1-1	13	ASSSNSLLNTEAF
-	TRBV27	TRBJ1-5	12	ASSWGVSNQPQH
-	TRBV25-1	TRBJ1-5	14	ASSEGGVLGIQPQH
-	TRBV18	TRBJ2-2	12	ASSPGLGAGELF
-	TRBV28	TRBJ2-5	11	ASTGQFQETQY
-	TRBV6-1	TRBJ2-7	9	ASSEGYEQY
-	TRBV5-1	TRBJ2-2	13	ASSLDGGGTGELF
-	TRBV18	TRBJ2-7	13	ASSPLTGASYEQY
-	TRBV20-1	TRBJ2-3	8	SARSDTQY
-	TRBV6-1	TRBJ2-7	11	ASSQQGNYEQY
-	TRBV5-4	TRBJ2-2	13	ASSLMGTNTGELF
-	TRBV4-3	TRBJ1-1	13	ASSQEGRGETEAF
TRBD1	TRBV10-3	TRBJ2-7	15	AISESTWGQAPGEQY
TRBD2	TRBV10-3	TRBJ2-5	11	AISEAGAETQY
-	TRBV5-4	TRBJ1-2	12	ASSLHPGTYGYT
TRBD1	TRBV13	TRBJ1-1	14	ASSMGQGIPVTEAF
-	TRBV6-6	TRBJ1-3	13	ASSYTASSGNTIY
-	TRBV2	TRBJ2-5	10	ASTSEQETQY
TRBD1	TRBV9	TRBJ1-2	10	ASSRTGYGYT
-	TRBV5-6	TRBJ2-3	14	ASSLEIVRSADTQY
-	TRBV7-8	TRBJ1-5	15	ASSSPGRGNSNQPQH
-	TRBV4-1	TRBJ1-1	13	ASSQGRGKVTEAF
-	TRBV27	TRBJ1-2	11	ASSWRINYGYT
-	TRBV4-1	TRBJ1-4	13	ASSQGGDINEKLF
-	TRBV19	TRBJ2-7	14	ASSPEPIGVSYEQY
-	TRBV21-1	TRBJ2-3	14	ASSKDPAAVRDTQY
-	TRBV7-7	TRBJ2-2	11	ASSLGSTGELF
-	TRBV30	TRBJ1-5	11	AWSEQGNQPQH
-	TRBV11-2	TRBJ1-1	13	ASRRVGGMNTEAF
-	TRBV5-8	TRBJ1-2	11	ASSYTVAGGYT
-	TRBV6-1	TRBJ2-5	11	ASNSGTGETQY
TRBD1	TRBV19	TRBJ2-6	13	ASSPGQAGANVLT
-	TRBV2	TRBJ1-2	11	ASSEGRNYGYT
-	TRBV4-1	TRBJ2-7	12	ASSLRTGPYEQY
-	TRBV4-1	TRBJ2-2	18	ASSQDRDTAKKTNTGELF
-	TRBV6-5	TRBJ2-3	10	ASSFGPDTQY
-	TRBV15	TRBJ1-5	13	ATSRGGEQNQPQH
TRBD1	TRBV5-6	TRBJ2-7	15	ASSPLHPGQGNHEQY
-	TRBV10-3	TRBJ2-1	12	AISGGGRVAEQF
TRBD2	TRBV7-9	TRBJ2-1	15	ASSLSASSGAYNEQF
TRBD2	TRBV7-2	TRBJ2-3	13	ASSSLAGKTDTQY
-	TRBV20-1	TRBJ2-7	9	SGVGSYEQY